The source of this T cell receptor (beta chain) is a study of blood T cell repertoires in COVID-19. Study-wide background: Sites in the United States, Italy and Spain provided acute and convalescent COVID-19 samples. The cDNA or gDNA used as material had been derived from T cells, B-cell-depleted T cells, or PBMCs.

Germline trimming cut 3 bases from V and 0 bases from J; bases unmatched to any gene: 4. Germline V gives CDR1 MGHRA, CDR2 YSYEKL. The length of the CDR3 is 15 residues. Clones were read by immunoSEQ multiplex PCR, and TCRdb kept only the in-frame ones, dropping some. The top ten hold over 6.5% of the sample, which has about 120,000 clones, about 74% seen once. In this sample, this clone turned up a few times. The clonotype comes from a human donor in a cohort sampled during active COVID-19. The V gene is TRBV4-1, the J gene TRBJ1-1; 7 bases line up with TRBD1. Input material: peripheral blood. In DNA form, the CDR3 reads TGCGCCAGCAGCCATTTGGGACAGATGAACACTGAAGCTTTCTTT. It is translated as CASSHLGQMNTEAFF.